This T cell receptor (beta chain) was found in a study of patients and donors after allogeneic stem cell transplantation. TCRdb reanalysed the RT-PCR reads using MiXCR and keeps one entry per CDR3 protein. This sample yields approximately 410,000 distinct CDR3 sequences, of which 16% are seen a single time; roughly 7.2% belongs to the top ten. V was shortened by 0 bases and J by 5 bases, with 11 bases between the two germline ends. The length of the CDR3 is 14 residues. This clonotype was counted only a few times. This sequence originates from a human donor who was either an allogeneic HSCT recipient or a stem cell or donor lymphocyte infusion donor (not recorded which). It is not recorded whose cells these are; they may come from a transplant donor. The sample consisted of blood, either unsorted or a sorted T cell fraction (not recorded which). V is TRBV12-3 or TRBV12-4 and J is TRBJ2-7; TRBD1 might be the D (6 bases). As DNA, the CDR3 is TGTGCCAGCAGTTTAGCGAATCACAGGGACGAGCAGTACTTC. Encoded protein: CASSLANHRDEQYF.